A selection of T cell receptor beta chains follows, all from one sample in a study of CD8+ T cells in alopecia areata. Clones were read by immunoSEQ multiplex PCR, and TCRdb kept only the in-frame ones, dropping some. The sample shows 100,000 to 150,000 clones, roughly 50% of them seen only once. Sequenced sample: NKG2D-low CD8+ T cells sorted from blood. The receptors stem from a human donor with alopecia areata. Each CDR3 is given with its conserved first and last residue. Fields, in order: V gene, clone size, J gene, CDR3 protein. Clone size is stated in some rows and not others, as once, few, many or a class when expanded.

TRBV28,-,TRBJ2-7,CASSFPDSYEQYF
TRBV29-1,-,TRBJ2-7,CSVEGTSSEQYF
TRBV4-1,-,TRBJ1-1,CASEDSTEAFF
TRBV29-1,-,TRBJ2-1,CSVVDPGTAYNEQFF
TRBV29-1,-,TRBJ2-1,CSVVPTDSYNEQFF
TRBV29-1,few,TRBJ2-4,CSVIGLAKNIQYF
TRBV29-1,-,TRBJ2-7,CSVVGLGTGTPVHYEQYF
TRBV10-3,-,TRBJ2-7,CAIRPGQGMGEQYF
TRBV29-1,-,TRBJ2-1,CSVASRTAYNEQFF
TRBV5-1,-,TRBJ2-7,CASSLTQLEGNEQYF
TRBV5-4,-,TRBJ2-7,CASSLLGQGGFEQYF
TRBV28,-,TRBJ2-3,CASRRTSGRVDTQYF
TRBV30,-,TRBJ2-1,CAWSVGQSGNEQFF
TRBV10-1,-,TRBJ1-1,CASSDKVETEAFF
TRBV29-1,-,TRBJ2-7,CSVEDLEQYF
TRBV27,-,TRBJ1-2,CASSQKSGSGYTF